This TCR beta chain is from a study of response to subunit inactivated influenza vaccine. This clonotype was seen at least ten times. Its antigen is unidentified. Study results and limitations: The study's authors posited that every seasonal influenza vaccination enlists few new T cells.

A single record per CDR3 protein comes from TCRdb applying MiXCR to the RT-PCR reads. The sample has hundreds of thousands of distinct CDR3 sequences, around 8% seen once; the top ten hold over 10%. This CDR3 region has 14 residues. Germline values: CDR1 LGHDT, CDR2 YNNKEL (reference sequence). V was pared by 1 base and J by 4 bases, with 3 bases of the junction left unmatched. The rearrangement links TRBV3-1 to TRBJ2-7; TRBD1 aligns across 8 bases. Sequenced here: PBMCs from blood, sampled 23 months after vaccination. The source is a man between 50 and 75 years old who received an inactivated influenza vaccine. The CDR3 protein is CASSQATGGYEQYF. DNA of the CDR3: TGTGCCAGCAGCCAAGCAACAGGGGGATACGAGCAGTACTTC.